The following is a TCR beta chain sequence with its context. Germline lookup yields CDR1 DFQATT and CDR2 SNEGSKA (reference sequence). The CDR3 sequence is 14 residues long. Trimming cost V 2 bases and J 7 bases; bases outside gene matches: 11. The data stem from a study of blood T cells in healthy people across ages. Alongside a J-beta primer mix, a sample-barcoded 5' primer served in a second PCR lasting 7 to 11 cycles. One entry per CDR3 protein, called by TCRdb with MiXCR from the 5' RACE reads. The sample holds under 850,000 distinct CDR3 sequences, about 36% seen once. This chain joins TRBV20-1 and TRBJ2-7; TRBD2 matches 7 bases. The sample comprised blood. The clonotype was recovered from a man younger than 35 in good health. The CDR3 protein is CSARLAETYNEQYF. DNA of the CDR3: TGCAGTGCTAGACTAGCGGAGACCTACAATGAGCAGTACTTC.